A selection of T cell receptor beta chains follows, all from one sample in a study of blood T cell repertoires in COVID-19. Data came from immunoSEQ multiplex PCR; TCRdb stores just in-frame clones and leaves some out. This sample has fewer than 200,000 clones, with roughly 83% found just once. The specimen sequenced was peripheral blood. Receptor source: a human donor in a cohort sampled during active COVID-19. The CDR3 runs from the conserved cysteine through the conserved F or W. A D gene is named only where the DNA matches it firmly. Part of the rows lack a size; the others show once, few, many or a class for expanded clones.

V gene	J gene	D gene	clone size	CDR3 DNA	CDR3 protein
TRBV6-5	TRBJ2-7	NA	NA	TGTGCCAGCAGTTACTCGAATTTAATGCGAAACGAGCAGTACTTC	CASSYSNLMRNEQYF
TRBV28	TRBJ2-5	NA	NA	TGTGCCAGCAGAACAGGGGGAGGGGAGACCCAGTACTTC	CASRTGGGETQYF
TRBV20-1	TRBJ2-7	NA	NA	TGCAGTGCTAGTCGCTGGGGCGGCGACGAGCAGTACTTC	CSASRWGGDEQYF
TRBV2	TRBJ1-5	TRBD1	NA	TGTGCCAGCAGCGACGGGGACAGTAATCAGCCCCAGCATTTT	CASSDGDSNQPQHF
TRBV29-1	TRBJ2-7	TRBD1	once	TGCAGCGTTGAAAAGTTCCCTGGACAGGGTAGGTACGAGCAGTACTTC	CSVEKFPGQGRYEQYF
TRBV12-3/TRBV12-4	TRBJ2-7	NA	NA	TGTGCCAGCAGAGCAGGCTCATCCTACGAGCAGTACTTC	CASRAGSSYEQYF
TRBV19	TRBJ1-3	TRBD1	few	TGTGCCAGTAACACTGACAGGGGTTCTGGAAACACCATATATTTT	CASNTDRGSGNTIYF
TRBV5-6	TRBJ1-5	NA	NA	TGTGCCAGCAGCTCAATGAACAGACCCGATCAGCCCCAGCATTTT	CASSSMNRPDQPQHF
TRBV10-2	TRBJ2-7	NA	NA	TGCGCCAGCAGTGACCCCGGGGATTACAACGAGCAGTACTTC	CASSDPGDYNEQYF
TRBV7-2	TRBJ2-7	TRBD2	NA	TGTGCCAGCAGCTTAGTACCCGGGGGGAGATACTCCTACGAGCAGTACTTC	CASSLVPGGRYSYEQYF
TRBV6-5	TRBJ1-1	NA	NA	TGTGCCAGCAGTCAGGGACTGATGATGAACACTGAAGCTTTCTTT	CASSQGLMMNTEAFF
TRBV9	TRBJ2-7	NA	NA	TGTGCCAGCAGCGTAGGGGGGCTAGGGGAGGAGCAGTACTTC	CASSVGGLGEEQYF
TRBV15	TRBJ2-3	TRBD2	NA	TGTGCCACCAGCGCACGGGGGGTTAAAGATACGCAGTATTTT	CATSARGVKDTQYF
TRBV9	TRBJ1-6	NA	once	TGTGCCAGCAGCGTAGCACAGGGAACGGGATCACCCCTCCACTTT	CASSVAQGTGSPLHF
TRBV11-2	TRBJ2-3	TRBD2	NA	TGTGCCAGCAGCTCGGGACTAGCGGGGGCCCGCACAGATACGCAGTATTTT	CASSSGLAGARTDTQYF
TRBV9	TRBJ2-1	NA	NA	TGTGCCAGCAGCGTAGGAATCGGGGGGCTAGAGCAGTTCTTC	CASSVGIGGLEQFF
TRBV7-2	TRBJ2-7	NA	NA	TGTGCCAGCAGCTTAAGCGGATACTCCTACGAGCAGTACTTC	CASSLSGYSYEQYF
TRBV23-1	TRBJ1-4	NA	NA	TGCGCCAGCAGTGTCGGACAGTCGGGGGAAAAACTGTTTTTT	CASSVGQSGEKLFF
TRBV7-9	TRBJ1-6	NA	NA	TGTGCCAGCAGCTCAGACAGGTTACTTTCACCCCTCCACTTT	CASSSDRLLSPLHF
TRBV18	TRBJ1-5	TRBD1	few	TGTGCCAGCTCCCAAGAGACAGGGGTGAGCAATCAGCCCCAGCATTTT	CASSQETGVSNQPQHF
TRBV9	TRBJ1-4	NA	NA	TGTGCCAGCAGCGTAGGGTCGGGGAAAGAAAAACTGTTTTTT	CASSVGSGKEKLFF
TRBV18	TRBJ1-1	NA	few	TGTGCCAGCTCACCACCGTCCACCCGCGGTGAAGCTTTCTTT	CASSPPSTRGEAFF
TRBV10-2	TRBJ1-5	NA	NA	TGCGCCAGCAGCTCCGGACAGTATAGCAATCAGCCCCAGCATTTT	CASSSGQYSNQPQHF
TRBV5-6	TRBJ2-7	NA	NA	TGTGCCAGCAGCTTGACGGGGGTGTACGAGCAGTACTTC	CASSLTGVYEQYF
TRBV6-5	TRBJ2-1	TRBD2	NA	TGTGCCAGCAACGGGGGGTACAATGAGCAGTTCTTC	CASNGGYNEQFF
TRBV15	TRBJ1-2	NA	NA	TGTGCCACCAGCAGAGTGCCAGGGCGGAGTTATGGCTACACCTTC	CATSRVPGRSYGYTF
TRBV18	TRBJ2-7	NA	NA	TGTGCCAGCTCATCATTCCAGGGCTACGAGCAGTACTTC	CASSSFQGYEQYF
TRBV7-2	TRBJ1-6	NA	NA	TGTGCCAGCAGCTCCCTAGTGGGGTCACTAGGTTCACCCCTCCACTTT	CASSSLVGSLGSPLHF
TRBV12-3/TRBV12-4	TRBJ2-7	NA	NA	TGTGCCAGCAGTCCAGGGGCCTACGAGCAGTACTTC	CASSPGAYEQYF
TRBV6-5	TRBJ1-5	NA	NA	TGTGCCAGCAGTTCGAGGCGGGGTCCCAATCAGCCCCAGCATTTT	CASSSRRGPNQPQHF
TRBV5-1	TRBJ2-7	TRBD1	NA	TGCGCCAGCAGCCCTTGGGACAGCTACGAGCAGTACTTC	CASSPWDSYEQYF
TRBV4-2	TRBJ2-7	TRBD2	NA	TGTGCCAGCAGCCAAGGGGTGGCTAGCGGGGGTTACGAGCAGTACTTC	CASSQGVASGGYEQYF
TRBV7-2	TRBJ1-5	TRBD1	NA	TGTGCCAGCACCCGGACAGGGATAGGCAATCAGCCCCAGCATTTT	CASTRTGIGNQPQHF
TRBV19	TRBJ2-1	TRBD2	few	TGTGCCAGTAGTATAATTGGGCTAGCGGGGGGCGGGAATGAGCAGTTCTTC	CASSIIGLAGGGNEQFF
TRBV4-3	TRBJ1-3	NA	few	TGCGCCAGCAGCCAAGAGTTCCAGGGCGGAAACACCATATATTTT	CASSQEFQGGNTIYF
TRBV27	TRBJ2-3	TRBD2	NA	TGTGCCAGCAGTCTTTGGGGGGGAGGAAGCGATACGCAGTATTTT	CASSLWGGGSDTQYF
TRBV9	TRBJ2-2	TRBD1	NA	TGTGCCAGCAGCGTAGGACCCGGGACAGGGAACACCGGGGAGCTGTTTTTT	CASSVGPGTGNTGELFF
TRBV11-2	TRBJ2-3	TRBD2	NA	TGTGCCAGCCGGCGGGGTAGCGGGGGGGCGGATACGCAGTATTTT	CASRRGSGGADTQYF
TRBV10-2	TRBJ1-5	NA	NA	TGCGCCAGCAGTGAAGGGGGGGCCGGGGGACAGCCCCAGCATTTT	CASSEGGAGGQPQHF
TRBV9	TRBJ2-7	TRBD1	NA	TGTGCCAGCAGCATGGGGACAGGGGGGTTCTACGAGCAGTACTTC	CASSMGTGGFYEQYF
TRBV12-2	TRBJ1-5	NA	NA	TGTGCAAGTCGCTTCGACAGGTTCAGGCAGCCCCAGCATTTT	CASRFDRFRQPQHF
TRBV10-1	TRBJ2-7	NA	NA	TGCGCCAGCAGTGACTCCGGGACACTTTACGAGCAGTACTTC	CASSDSGTLYEQYF
TRBV7-3	TRBJ1-2	NA	NA	TGTGCCAGCAGCTTAAGGGCAGGAACTGACTATGGCTACACCTTC	CASSLRAGTDYGYTF
TRBV3-1/TRBV3-2	TRBJ2-7	NA	once	TGTGCCAGCAGCCGGCGGCTACTCTCCTACGAGCAGTACTTC	CASSRRLLSYEQYF
TRBV7-2	TRBJ2-7	TRBD2	many	TGTGCCAGCAGCGCACAGCGGGGGAGCTCCTACGAGCAGTACTTC	CASSAQRGSSYEQYF